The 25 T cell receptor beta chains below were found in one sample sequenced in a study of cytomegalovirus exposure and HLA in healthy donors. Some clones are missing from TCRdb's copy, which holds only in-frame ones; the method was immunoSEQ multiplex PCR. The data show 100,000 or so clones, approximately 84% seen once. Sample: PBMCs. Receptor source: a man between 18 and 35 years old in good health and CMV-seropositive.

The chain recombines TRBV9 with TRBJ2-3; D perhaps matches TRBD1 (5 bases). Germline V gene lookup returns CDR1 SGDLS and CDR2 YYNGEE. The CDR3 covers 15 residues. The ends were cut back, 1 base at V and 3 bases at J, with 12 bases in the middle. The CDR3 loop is CASSVNPRATDTQYF. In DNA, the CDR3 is TGTGCCAGCAGCGTAAACCCCAGGGCAACAGATACGCAGTATTTT. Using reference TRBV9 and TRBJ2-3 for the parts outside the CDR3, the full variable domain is DSGVTQTPKHLITATGQRVTLRCSPRSGDLSVYWYQQSLDQGLQFLIQYYNGEERAKGNILERFSAQQFPDLHSELNLSSLELGDSALYFCASSVNPRATDTQYFGPGTRLTVL.

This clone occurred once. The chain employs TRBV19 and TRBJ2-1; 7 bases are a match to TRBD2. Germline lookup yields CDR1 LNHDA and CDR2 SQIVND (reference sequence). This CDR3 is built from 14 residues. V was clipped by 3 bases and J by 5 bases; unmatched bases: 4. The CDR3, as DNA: TGTGCCAGTAGTATCCAGCGGGAAGACAATGAGCAGTTCTTC. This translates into CASSIQREDNEQFF.

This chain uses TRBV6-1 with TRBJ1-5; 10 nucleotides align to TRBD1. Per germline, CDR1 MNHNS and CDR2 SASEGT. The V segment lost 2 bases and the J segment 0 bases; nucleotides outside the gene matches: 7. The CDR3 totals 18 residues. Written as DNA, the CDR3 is TGTGCCAGCAGTGAAAAGGGACAGGGGAATGATAGCAATCAGCCCCAGCATTTT. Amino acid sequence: CASSEKGQGNDSNQPQHF.

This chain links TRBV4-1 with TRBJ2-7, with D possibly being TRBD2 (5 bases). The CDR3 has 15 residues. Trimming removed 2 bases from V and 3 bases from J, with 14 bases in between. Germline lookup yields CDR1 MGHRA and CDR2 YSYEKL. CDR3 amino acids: CASSQLYRGRYEQYF. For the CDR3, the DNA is TGCGCCAGCAGCCAACTTTATCGAGGGCGCTACGAGCAGTACTTC.

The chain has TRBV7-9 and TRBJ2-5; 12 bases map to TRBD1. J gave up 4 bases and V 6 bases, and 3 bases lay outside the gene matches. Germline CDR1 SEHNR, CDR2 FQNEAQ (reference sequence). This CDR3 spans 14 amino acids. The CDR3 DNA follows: TGTGCCAGCAGGGGGACAGGGGGCGGAGAGACCCAGTACTTC. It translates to CASRGTGGGETQYF.

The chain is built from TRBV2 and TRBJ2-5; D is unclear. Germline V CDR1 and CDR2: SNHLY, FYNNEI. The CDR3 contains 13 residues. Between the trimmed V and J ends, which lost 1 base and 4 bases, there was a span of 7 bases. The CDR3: CASSEGRLETQYF. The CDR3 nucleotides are TGTGCCAGCAGTGAAGGCAGGCTAGAGACCCAGTACTTC.

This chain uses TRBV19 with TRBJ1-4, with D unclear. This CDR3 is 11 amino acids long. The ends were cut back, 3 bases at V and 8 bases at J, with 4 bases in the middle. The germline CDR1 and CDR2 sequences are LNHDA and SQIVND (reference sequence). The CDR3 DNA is TGTGCCAGTAGTATGGGCGAAAAACTGTTTTTT. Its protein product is CASSMGEKLFF.

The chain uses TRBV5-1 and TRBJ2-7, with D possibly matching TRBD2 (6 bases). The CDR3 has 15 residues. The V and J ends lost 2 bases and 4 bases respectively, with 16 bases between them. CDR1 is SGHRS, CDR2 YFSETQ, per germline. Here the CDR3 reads CASSLSGVDRYEQYF. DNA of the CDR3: TGCGCCAGCAGCTTATCGGGGGTAGATCGGTACGAGCAGTACTTC.

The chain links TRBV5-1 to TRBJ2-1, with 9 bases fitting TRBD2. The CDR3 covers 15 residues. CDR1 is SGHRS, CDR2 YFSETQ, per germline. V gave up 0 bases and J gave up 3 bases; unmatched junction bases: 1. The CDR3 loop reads CASSLELAGYNEQFF. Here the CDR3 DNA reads TGCGCCAGCAGCTTGGAACTAGCGGGCTACAATGAGCAGTTCTTC.

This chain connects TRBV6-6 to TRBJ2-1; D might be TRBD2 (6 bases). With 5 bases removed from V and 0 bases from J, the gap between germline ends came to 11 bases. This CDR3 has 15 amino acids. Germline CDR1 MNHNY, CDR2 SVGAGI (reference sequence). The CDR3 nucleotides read TGTGCCAGCAGTAAGGGACTTAGCTCCTACAATGAGCAGTTCTTC. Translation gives CASSKGLSSYNEQFF.

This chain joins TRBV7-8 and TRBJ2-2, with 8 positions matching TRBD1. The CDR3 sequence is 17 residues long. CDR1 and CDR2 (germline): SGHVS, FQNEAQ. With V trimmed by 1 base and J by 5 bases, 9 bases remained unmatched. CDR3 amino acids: CASSLGDRGLKTGELFF. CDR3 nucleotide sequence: TGTGCCAGCAGCTTAGGCGACAGGGGACTTAAGACCGGGGAGCTGTTTTTT. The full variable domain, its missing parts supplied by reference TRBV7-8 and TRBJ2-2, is GAGVSQSPRYKVAKRGQDVALRCDPISGHVSLFWYQQALGQGPEFLTYFQNEAQLDKSGLPSDRFFAERPEGSVSTLKIQRTQQEDSAVYLCASSLGDRGLKTGELFFGEGSRLTVL.

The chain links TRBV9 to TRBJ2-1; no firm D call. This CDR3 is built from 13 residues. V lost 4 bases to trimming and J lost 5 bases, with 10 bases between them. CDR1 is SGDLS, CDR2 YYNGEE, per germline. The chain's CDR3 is CASSTDRDNEQFF. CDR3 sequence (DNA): TGTGCCAGCAGCACAGACCGAGACAATGAGCAGTTCTTC. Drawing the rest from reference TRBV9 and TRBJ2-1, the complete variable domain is DSGVTQTPKHLITATGQRVTLRCSPRSGDLSVYWYQQSLDQGLQFLIQYYNGEERAKGNILERFSAQQFPDLHSELNLSSLELGDSALYFCASSTDRDNEQFFGPGTRLTVL.

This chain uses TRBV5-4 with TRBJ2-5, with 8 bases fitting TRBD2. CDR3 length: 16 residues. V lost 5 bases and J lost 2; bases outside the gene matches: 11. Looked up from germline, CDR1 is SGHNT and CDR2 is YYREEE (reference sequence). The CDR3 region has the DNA TGTGCCAGCAGGGAGGAGGCGGGAGGCCCACAAGAGACCCAGTACTTC. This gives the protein CASREEAGGPQETQYF.

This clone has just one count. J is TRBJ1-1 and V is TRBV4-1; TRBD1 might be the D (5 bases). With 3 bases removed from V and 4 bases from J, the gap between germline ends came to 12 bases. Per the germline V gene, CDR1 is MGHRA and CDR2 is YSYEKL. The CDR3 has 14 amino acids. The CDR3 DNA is TGCGCCAGCAGCCACGGGGGGATGGGCACTGAAGCTTTCTTT. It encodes CASSHGGMGTEAFF.

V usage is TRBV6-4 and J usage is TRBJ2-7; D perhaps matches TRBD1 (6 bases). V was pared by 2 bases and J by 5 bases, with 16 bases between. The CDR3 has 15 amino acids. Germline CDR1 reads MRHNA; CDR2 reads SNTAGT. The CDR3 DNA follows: TGTGCCAGCAGTGACCGGGCAGGGGCTATCGACGAGCAGTACTTC. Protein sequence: CASSDRAGAIDEQYF.

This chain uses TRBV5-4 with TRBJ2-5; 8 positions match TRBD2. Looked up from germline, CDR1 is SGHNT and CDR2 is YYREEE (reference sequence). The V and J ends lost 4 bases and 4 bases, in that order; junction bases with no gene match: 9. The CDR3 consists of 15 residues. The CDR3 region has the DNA TGTGCCAGCAGCCGTAGCGGGGAGGTGGGAGAGACCCAGTACTTC. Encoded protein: CASSRSGEVGETQYF.

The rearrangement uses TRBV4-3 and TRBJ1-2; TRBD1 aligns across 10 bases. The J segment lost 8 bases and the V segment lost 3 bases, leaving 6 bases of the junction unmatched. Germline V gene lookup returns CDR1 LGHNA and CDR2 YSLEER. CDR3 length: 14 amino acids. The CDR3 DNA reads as TGCGCCAGCAGCCATCGGACAGGGGGGTACGGCTACACCTTC. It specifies CASSHRTGGYGYTF.

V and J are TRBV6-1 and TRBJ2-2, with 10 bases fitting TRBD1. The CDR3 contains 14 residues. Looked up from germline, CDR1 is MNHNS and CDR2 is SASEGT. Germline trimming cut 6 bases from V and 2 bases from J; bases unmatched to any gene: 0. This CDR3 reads CASRTGGNTGELFF. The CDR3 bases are TGTGCCAGCAGGACAGGGGGCAACACCGGGGAGCTGTTTTTT.

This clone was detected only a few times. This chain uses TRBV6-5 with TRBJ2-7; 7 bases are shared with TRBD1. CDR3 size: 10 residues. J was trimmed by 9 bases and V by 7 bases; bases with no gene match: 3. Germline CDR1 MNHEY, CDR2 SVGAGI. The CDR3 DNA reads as TGTGCCAGCATCGGGGACAGGCAGTACTTC. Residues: CASIGDRQYF.

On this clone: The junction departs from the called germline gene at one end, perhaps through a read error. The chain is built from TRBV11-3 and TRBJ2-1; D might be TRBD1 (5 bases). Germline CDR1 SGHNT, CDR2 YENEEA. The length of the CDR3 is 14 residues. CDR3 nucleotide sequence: TGTGCCAGCAGGTTAGACAGTCTCCCCAATGAGCAGTTCTTC. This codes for CASRLDSLPNEQFF.

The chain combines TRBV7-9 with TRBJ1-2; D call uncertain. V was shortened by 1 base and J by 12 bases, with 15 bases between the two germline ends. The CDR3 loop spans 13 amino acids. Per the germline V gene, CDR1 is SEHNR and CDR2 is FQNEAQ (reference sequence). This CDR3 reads CASSLESGGGNTF. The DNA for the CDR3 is TGTGCCAGCAGCTTAGAAAGTGGAGGAGGTAACACCTTC.

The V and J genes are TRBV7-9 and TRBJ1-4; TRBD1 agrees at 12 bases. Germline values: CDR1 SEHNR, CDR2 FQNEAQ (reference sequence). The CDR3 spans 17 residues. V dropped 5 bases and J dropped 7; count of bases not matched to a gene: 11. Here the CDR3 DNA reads TGTGCCAGCAGCCCTTTCCCGGGACAGGGGGCTAGTGAAAAACTGTTTTTT. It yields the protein CASSPFPGQGASEKLFF.

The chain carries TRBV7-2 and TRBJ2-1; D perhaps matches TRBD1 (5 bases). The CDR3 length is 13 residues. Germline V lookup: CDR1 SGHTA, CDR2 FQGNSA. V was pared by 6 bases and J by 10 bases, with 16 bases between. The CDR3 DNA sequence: TGTGCCAGCAGTAAATCAGGGTTAGACGAGCAGTTCTTC. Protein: CASSKSGLDEQFF.

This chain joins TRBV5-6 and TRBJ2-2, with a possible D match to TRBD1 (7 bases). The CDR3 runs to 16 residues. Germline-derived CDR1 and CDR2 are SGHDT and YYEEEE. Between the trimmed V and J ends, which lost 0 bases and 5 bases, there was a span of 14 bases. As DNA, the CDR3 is TGTGCCAGCAGCTTGGCGGCGCAGGGGGGTACCGGGGAGCTGTTTTTT. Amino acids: CASSLAAQGGTGELFF.

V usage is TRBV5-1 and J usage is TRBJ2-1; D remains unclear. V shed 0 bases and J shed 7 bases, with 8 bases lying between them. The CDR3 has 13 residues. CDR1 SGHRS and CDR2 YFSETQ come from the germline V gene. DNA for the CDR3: TGCGCCAGCAGCTTGGTACTCGGGAATGAGCAGTTCTTC. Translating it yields CASSLVLGNEQFF.